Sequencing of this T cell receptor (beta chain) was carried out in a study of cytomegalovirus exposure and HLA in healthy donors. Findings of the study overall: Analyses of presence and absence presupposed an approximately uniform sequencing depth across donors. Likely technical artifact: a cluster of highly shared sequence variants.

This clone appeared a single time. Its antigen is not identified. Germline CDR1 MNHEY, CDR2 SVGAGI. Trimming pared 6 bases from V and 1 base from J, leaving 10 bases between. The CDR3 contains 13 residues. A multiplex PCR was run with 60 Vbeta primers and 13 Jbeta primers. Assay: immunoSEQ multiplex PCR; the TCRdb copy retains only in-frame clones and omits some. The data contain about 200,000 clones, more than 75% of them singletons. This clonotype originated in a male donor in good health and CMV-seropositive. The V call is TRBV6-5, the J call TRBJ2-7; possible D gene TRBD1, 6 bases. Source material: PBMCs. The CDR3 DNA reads TGTGCCAGCAGAGAACAGGGATCCTACGAGCAGTACTTC. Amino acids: CASREQGSYEQYF.